The clone carrying this T cell receptor beta chain was observed a handful of times. What it binds is unknown. The entry originates in a study of immune evolution from preneoplasia to lung adenocarcinoma. Whole-study results and caveats: Clonality was highest in normal lung, lower in later-stage lesions apparently.

TCRdb keeps only in-frame clones here, not all; method: immunoSEQ multiplex PCR. The repertoire holds 5,000 to 7,000 clones, with 80% to 90% as singletons. The CDR3 consists of 15 residues. The V end was cut by 0 bases, the J end by 1 base, with 10 bases between. Germline values: CDR1 LNHNV, CDR2 YYDKDF (reference sequence). This TCR derives from an older donor with lung adenocarcinoma. Sequencing used FFPE adjacent normal lung tissue. The V call is TRBV15, the J call TRBJ2-7; D unclear. The DNA for the CDR3 is TGTGCCACCAGCAGAGATCCGAATCCTTCCTACGAGCAGTACTTC. Encoded protein: CATSRDPNPSYEQYF. Full variable domain (rest looked up from reference TRBV15 and TRBJ2-7): DAMVIQNPRYQVTQFGKPVTLSCSQTLNHNVMYWYQQKSSQAPKLLFHYYDKDFNNEADTPDNFQSRRPNTSFCFLDIRSPGLGDTAMYLCATSRDPNPSYEQYFGPGTRLTVT.